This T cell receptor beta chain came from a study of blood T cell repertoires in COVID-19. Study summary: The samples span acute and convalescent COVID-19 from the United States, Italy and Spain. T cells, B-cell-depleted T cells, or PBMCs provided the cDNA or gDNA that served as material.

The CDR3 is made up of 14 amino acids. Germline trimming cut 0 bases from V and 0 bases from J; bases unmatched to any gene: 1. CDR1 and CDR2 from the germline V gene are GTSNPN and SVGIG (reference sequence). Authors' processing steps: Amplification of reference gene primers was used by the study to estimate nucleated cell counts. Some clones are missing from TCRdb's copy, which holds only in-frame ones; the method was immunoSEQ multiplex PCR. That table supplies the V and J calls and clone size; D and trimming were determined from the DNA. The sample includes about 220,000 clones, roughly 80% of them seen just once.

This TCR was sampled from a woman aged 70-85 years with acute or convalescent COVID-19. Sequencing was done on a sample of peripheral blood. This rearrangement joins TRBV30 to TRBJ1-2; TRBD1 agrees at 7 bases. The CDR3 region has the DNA TGTGCCTGGAGTGTAGGGACAGCTAACTATGGCTACACCTTC. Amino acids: CAWSVGTANYGYTF.